This T cell receptor beta chain stems from a study of blood T cell repertoires in COVID-19. Whole-study context: The origin of the acute and convalescent COVID-19 samples was the United States, Italy and Spain. Sources were T cells, B-cell-depleted T cells, or PBMCs; the material itself was cDNA or gDNA.

The table lists this clone with many counts. Here immunoSEQ multiplex PCR was the method, and the copy in TCRdb shows in-frame clones only, minus some. The sample records about 300,000 clones, about nine tenths being singletons. Seattle enrolled patients during active infection and tracked them longitudinally. The germline CDR1 and CDR2 sequences are SEHNR and FQNEAQ (reference sequence). With 0 bases clipped from V and 2 bases from J, the junction kept 0 bases outside the gene matches. CDR3 length: 14 amino acids. Sample: peripheral blood. The sequence was obtained from a woman in her twenties or thirties with COVID-19, enrolled during active disease. The J gene is TRBJ2-5, the V gene TRBV7-9, with 7 bases that match TRBD1. The CDR3 DNA reads TGTGCCAGCAGCTTAGCGACAGGGCAAGAGACCCAGTACTTC. Protein sequence: CASSLATGQETQYF.